One sample yielded the 5 T cell receptor beta chains listed below, sequenced in a study of cytomegalovirus exposure and HLA in healthy donors. The PCR contained 60 Vbeta and 13 Jbeta primers. Produced via immunoSEQ multiplex PCR; TCRdb's table is partial and in-frame only. The table shows under 150,000 clones, with 65% to 80% occurring only once. Sequenced input: PBMCs. The receptors come from a man between 25 and 39 years old in good health and CMV-seronegative.

As to this clone: The CDR3 carries no conserved terminal phenylalanine or tryptophan, so it likely arises from a read error. The DNA is omitted, as the CDR3 cannot be located on it reliably, and the CDR3 follows TCRdb's listing. The chain links TRBV9 to TRBJ1-3; the table names TRBD1, a call not compared with the DNA. Germline values: CDR1 SGDLS, CDR2 YYNGEE. Counting both end residues, the CDR3 totals 12 amino acids. The CDR3 sequence is CASSVTDRQTLV.

The J gene is TRBJ1-3, the V gene TRBV30; perhaps TRBD1 as D (6 bases). Trimming cost V 4 bases and J 4 bases, with 17 bases left between them. The CDR3 spans 15 residues. Germline V gene lookup returns CDR1 GTSNPN and CDR2 SVGIG (reference sequence). Here the CDR3 reads CAWINDRFNGNTIYF. The CDR3 DNA reads as TGTGCCTGGATCAACGACAGGTTCAACGGAAACACCATATATTTT.

The chain carries TRBV9 and TRBJ1-1; D unresolved. Germline V lookup: CDR1 SGDLS, CDR2 YYNGEE. V was shortened by 2 bases and J by 5 bases, with 10 bases between the two germline ends. There are 13 residues in the CDR3. The chain's CDR3 is CASSVKGGTEAFF. The CDR3 nucleotides read TGTGCCAGCAGCGTGAAGGGAGGGACTGAAGCTTTCTTT.

The chain joins TRBV4-3 to TRBJ2-3, with 7 nucleotides matching TRBD1. The V segment lost 4 bases and the J segment 0 bases; nucleotides outside the gene matches: 10. This CDR3 has 17 residues. Per the germline V gene, CDR1 is LGHNA and CDR2 is YSLEER. The CDR3 reads CASSRGKGAGSTDTQYF. In DNA, the CDR3 is TGCGCCAGCAGCCGGGGGAAGGGGGCTGGAAGCACAGATACGCAGTATTTT.

The chain employs TRBV5-1 and TRBJ2-3, with D possibly matching TRBD2 (6 bases). This CDR3 contains 16 residues. V was cut by 0 bases and J by 3 bases, with 14 bases left in between. The germline V gene encodes CDR1 SGHRS and CDR2 YFSETQ. CDR3 loop: CASSLGEGGGTDTQYF. The CDR3 nucleotides read TGCGCCAGCAGCTTGGGCGAGGGAGGAGGGACAGATACGCAGTATTTT. Variable domain in full (rest from reference TRBV5-1 and TRBJ2-3): KAGVTQTPRYLIKTRGQQVTLSCSPISGHRSVSWYQQTPGQGLQFLFEYFSETQRNKGNFPGRFSGRQFSNSRSEMNVSTLELGDSALYLCASSLGEGGGTDTQYFGPGTRLTVL.